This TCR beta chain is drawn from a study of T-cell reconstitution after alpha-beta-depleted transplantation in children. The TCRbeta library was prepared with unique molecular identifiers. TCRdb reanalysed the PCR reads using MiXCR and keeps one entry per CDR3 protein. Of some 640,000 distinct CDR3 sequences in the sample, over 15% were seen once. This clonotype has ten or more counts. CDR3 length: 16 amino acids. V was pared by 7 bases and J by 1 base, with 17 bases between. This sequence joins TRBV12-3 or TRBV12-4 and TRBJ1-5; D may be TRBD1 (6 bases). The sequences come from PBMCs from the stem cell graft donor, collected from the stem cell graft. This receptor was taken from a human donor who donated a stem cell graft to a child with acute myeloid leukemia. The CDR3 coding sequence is TGTGCCAGCACCTCATCACAGGGAGGGAGCAATCAGCCCCAGCATTTT. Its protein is CASTSSQGGSNQPQHF.